Described below is a single TCR beta chain sequence and its context. The data originate from a study of blood T cell repertoires in COVID-19. Per the original data handling: The authors estimated nucleated cell counts from reference gene primer amplification. Produced via immunoSEQ multiplex PCR; TCRdb's table is partial and in-frame only. V and J calls plus clone size are reproduced from that table; the DNA served to infer D and trimming. The table lists under 200,000 clones, approximately 82% of them singletons. All enrollees were roughly 18 to 89 years old and from 25 or so US areas. Participants' reported clinical history set cohort assignment. The sequence came from a woman in her sixties or seventies with acute COVID-19. Sequenced sample: PBMCs or T cells enriched from blood (not recorded which).

CDR3 DNA sequence: TGTGCCAGCAGCTTGGAGGGGACAGCGGGTTATGGCTACACCTTC. It codes for CASSLEGTAGYGYTF. The V and J genes are TRBV5-8 and TRBJ1-2; TRBD1 agrees at 7 bases. The CDR3 runs to 15 residues. Germline CDR1 reads SGHTS; CDR2 reads YDEGEE. With V trimmed by 0 bases and J by 5 bases, 7 bases remained unmatched.